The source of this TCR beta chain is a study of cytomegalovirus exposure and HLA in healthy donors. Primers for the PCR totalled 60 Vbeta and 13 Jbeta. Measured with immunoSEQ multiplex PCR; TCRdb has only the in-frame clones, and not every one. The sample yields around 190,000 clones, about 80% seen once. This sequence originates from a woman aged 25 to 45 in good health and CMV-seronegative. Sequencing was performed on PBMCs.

The CDR3 nucleotides read TGTGCCAGCAGCTTAGACAGGGCCGCCTACGAGCAGTACTTC. Translated, it gives CASSLDRAAYEQYF. The rearrangement joins TRBV11-2 to TRBJ2-7; possibly TRBD1 for D (5 bases). The CDR3 totals 14 residues. V was cut by 0 bases and J by 2 bases, with 8 bases left in between. The germline gives CDR1 SGHAT, CDR2 FQNNGV. Drawing the rest from reference TRBV11-2 and TRBJ2-7, the complete variable domain is EAGVAQSPRYKIIEKRQSVAFWCNPISGHATLYWYQQILGQGPKLLIQFQNNGVVDDSQLPKDRFSAERLKGVDSTLKIQPAKLEDSAVYLCASSLDRAAYEQYFGPGTRLTVT.